The 4 T cell receptor beta chains presented below share a single source sample, sequenced in a study of blood T cell repertoires in COVID-19. TCRdb keeps only in-frame clones here, not all; method: immunoSEQ multiplex PCR. The sample has roughly 84,000 clones, 75% to 85% seen once; the top ten hold more than 10%. Sequenced sample: peripheral blood. All receptors derive from a woman in her thirties or forties with active or convalescent COVID-19.

This sequence joins TRBV28 and TRBJ2-1; maybe TRBD1 (6 bases). The CDR3 sequence is 16 residues long. Germline CDR1 and CDR2: MDHEN and SYDVKM. The V end was cut by 5 bases, the J end by 0 bases, with 14 bases between. As DNA, the CDR3 is TGTGCCAGCAGTGGCACGGGACAAAGCTCCTACAATGAGCAGTTCTTC. Translation gives CASSGTGQSSYNEQFF.

The V call is TRBV28, the J call TRBJ2-3; D not certain. CDR3 size: 14 residues. Per the germline V gene, CDR1 is MDHEN and CDR2 is SYDVKM. The V end was cut by 6 bases, the J end by 4 bases, with 14 bases between. CDR3 sequence (DNA): TGTGCCAGCAGGCCACCTACCGGAGCAGATACGCAGTATTTT. Encoded protein: CASRPPTGADTQYF.

The chain uses TRBV19 and TRBJ2-1, with 11 bases identical to TRBD2. This CDR3 region has 20 residues. Germline values: CDR1 LNHDA, CDR2 SQIVND (reference sequence). The trim removed 8 bases at V and 7 bases at J, leaving 25 bases unmatched. DNA of the CDR3: TGTGCCAGTTCCCCCCCGCGGACAGGGAGTAGCGGGAGGGTTGAGAATGAGCAGTTCTTC. It specifies CASSPPRTGSSGRVENEQFF.

V and J are TRBV27 and TRBJ2-3; TRBD1 aligns across 7 bases. CDR1 is MNHEY and CDR2 is SMNVEV in the germline V gene (reference sequence). Trimming removed 5 bases from V and 2 bases from J; junction bases left unmatched: 13. The CDR3 runs to 17 residues. The CDR3, as DNA: TGTGCCAGCAGTACCTATCAGACAGGGACCCACACAGATACGCAGTATTTT. Protein product: CASSTYQTGTHTDTQYF.